This is a list of T cell receptor beta chains from one sample in a study of molecular identifiers for immune sequencing clone quantification. Each CDR3 protein is one row after TCRdb ran MiXCR on the PCR reads. The profile shows approximately 680,000 distinct CDR3 sequences, about 25% of them singletons. Source material: naive CD8+ T cells from blood, with Jurkat cell RNA spiked in. These receptors all stem from a human donor in good health. Some libraries in this study had Jurkat cell RNA spiked in. Each CDR3 is given with its conserved first and last residue. D genes are given only for firm matches. Not all rows give a size; the values are once, few, many and, for expanded clones, a class.

>TRBV4-1|TRBD1|many|TRBJ1-1
TGCGCCAGCAGCCAGTGGGACAGGAGTAACACTGAAGCTTTCTTT
CASSQWDRSNTEAFF
>TRBV9|-|-|TRBJ2-6
TGTGCCAGCAGCTCCCGATATGACTCTGGGGCCAACGCCCTGACTTTC
CASSSRYDSGANALTF
>TRBV20-1|TRBD1|few|TRBJ2-7
TGCAGTGCTCTTACAGGGGGTGAGCAGTACTTC
CSALTGGEQYF
>TRBV20-1|TRBD2|few|TRBJ2-2
TGCAGTGCTAGAGATTTCCTAGCGGGGGATTACACCGGGGAGCTGTTTTTT
CSARDFLAGDYTGELFF
>TRBV4-2|-|many|TRBJ2-7
TGTGCCAGCAGCCAAGGGACAAGGGAGCAGTACTTC
CASSQGTREQYF
>TRBV11-3|TRBD1|-|TRBJ2-7
TGTGCCAGCAGCATTAGGGACAGGGGAAGACCCTACGAGCAGTACTTC
CASSIRDRGRPYEQYF
>TRBV7-9|TRBD1|-|TRBJ1-2
TGTGCCAGCAGGGGACAGGAGTATGGCTACACCTTC
CASRGQEYGYTF
>TRBV11-2|-|-|TRBJ2-4
TGTGCCAGCAGCTTAGTTGACGAAGACATTCAGTACTTC
CASSLVDEDIQYF
>TRBV2|-|many|TRBJ1-5
TGTGCCAGCAGTGAAGCGGTAGTGGGGCCCCAGCATTTT
CASSEAVVGPQHF
>TRBV4-3|TRBD2|-|TRBJ2-3
TGCGCCAGCAGCCAATTGACTAGCGGGAGAGATACGCAGTATTTT
CASSQLTSGRDTQYF
>TRBV10-3|-|many|TRBJ2-7
TGTGCCATCAGTGGGGATTTCTCCTACGAGCAGTACTTC
CAISGDFSYEQYF
>TRBV7-2|TRBD2|few|TRBJ2-3
TGTGCCGGCAGCTTAGATTGGGCCCTAGCGGGAAGCACAGATACGCAGTATTTT
CAGSLDWALAGSTDTQYF
>TRBV27|TRBD2|-|TRBJ2-7
TGTGCCAGCAGTTGGTCTAGCGGGGGGTACGAGCAGTACTTC
CASSWSSGGYEQYF
>TRBV12-3/TRBV12-4|TRBD1|few|TRBJ1-1
TGTGCCAGCAGTTGGGCTGGGACAGGGGGCGAAGCTTTCTTT
CASSWAGTGGEAFF
>TRBV28|TRBD1|few|TRBJ1-1
TGTGCCAGCAGTTTGCAGGGGGTACAGACTGAAGCTTTCTTT
CASSLQGVQTEAFF
>TRBV6-5|-|-|TRBJ2-7
TGTGCCAGCAGGAGTGGAGTTTACGAGCAGTACTTC
CASRSGVYEQYF